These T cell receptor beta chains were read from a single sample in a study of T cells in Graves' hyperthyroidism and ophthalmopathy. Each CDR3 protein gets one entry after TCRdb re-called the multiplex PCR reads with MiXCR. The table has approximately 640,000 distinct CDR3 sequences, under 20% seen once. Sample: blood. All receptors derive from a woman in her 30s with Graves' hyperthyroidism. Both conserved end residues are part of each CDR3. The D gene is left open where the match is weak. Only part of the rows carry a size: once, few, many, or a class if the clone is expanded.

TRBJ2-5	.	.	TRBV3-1	TGTGCCAGCAGCCATCCGCAGGGGGGGCAAGAGACCCAGTACTTC	CASSHPQGGQETQYF
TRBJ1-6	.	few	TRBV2	TGTGCCAGCAGTGAGGGCGGTTCACCCCTCCACTTT	CASSEGGSPLHF
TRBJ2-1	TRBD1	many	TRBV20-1	TGCAGTGCTGAAGGGACAGCGATCTACAATGAGCAGTTCTTC	CSAEGTAIYNEQFF
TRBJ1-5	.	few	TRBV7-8	TGTGCCAGCAGCTTAGGACCCAGAGGCAATCAGCCCCAGCATTTT	CASSLGPRGNQPQHF
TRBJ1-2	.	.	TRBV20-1	TGCAGTGCTAGAGATTTAGGACAGAAAATCTATGGCTACACCTTC	CSARDLGQKIYGYTF
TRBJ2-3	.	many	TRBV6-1	TGTGCCAGCACTTCCCAATGGGACGGGAGCGGCACAGATACGCAGTATTTT	CASTSQWDGSGTDTQYF
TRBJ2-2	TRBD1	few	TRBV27	TGTGCCAGCAGTCTAACGATGACAGGGGGATATGGCGGGGAGCTGTTTTTT	CASSLTMTGGYGGELFF
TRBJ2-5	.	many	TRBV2	TGTGCCAGCAGTGTCCAGTACCGGATCGAGACCCAGTACTTC	CASSVQYRIETQYF
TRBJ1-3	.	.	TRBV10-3	TGTGCCATCTCCGAGACATCTGGAGACACCATATATTTT	CAISETSGDTIYF
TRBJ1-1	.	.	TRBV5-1	TGCGCCAGCAGCGAGGACCCGAACACTGAAGCTTTCTTT	CASSEDPNTEAFF
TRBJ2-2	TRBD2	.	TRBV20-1	TGCAGTGCCCGTGGTCTAGCGGACGACATCACCGGGGAGCTGTTTTTT	CSARGLADDITGELFF
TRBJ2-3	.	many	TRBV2	TGTGCCAGCGTGGCGGAGTATTCCGTGGATACGCAGTATTTT	CASVAEYSVDTQYF
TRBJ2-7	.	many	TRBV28	TGTGCCAGCAGTTCCATGCGTGAGGGGTTCTACGAGCAGTACTTC	CASSSMREGFYEQYF
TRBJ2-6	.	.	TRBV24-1	TGTGCCACCAGTGAGCCACCCAGGGGTTCTGGGGCCAACGTCCTGACTTTC	CATSEPPRGSGANVLTF
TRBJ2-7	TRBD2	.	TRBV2	TGTGCCAGCAGTGAAACAGCGGGAGGGATGCTCGAGCAGTACTTC	CASSETAGGMLEQYF
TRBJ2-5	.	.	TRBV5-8	TGTGCCAGCAGCCCCTCGGTGTACCAAGAGACCCAGTACTTC	CASSPSVYQETQYF
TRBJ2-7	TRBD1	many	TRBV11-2	TGTGCCAGCAGACGGGACAGGGAAAACTACGAGCAGTACTTC	CASRRDRENYEQYF
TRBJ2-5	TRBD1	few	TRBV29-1	TGCAGCGACTTGGACAGGGAAGAGACCCAGTACTTC	CSDLDREETQYF
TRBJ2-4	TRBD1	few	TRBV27	TGTGCCAGCAGACAACAGGGGGCGAACATTCAGTACTTC	CASRQQGANIQYF
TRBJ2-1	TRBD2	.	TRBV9	TGTGCCAGCAGCGTAGGGGGTCTAGCGGGAGCTAGTGAGCAGTTCTTC	CASSVGGLAGASEQFF
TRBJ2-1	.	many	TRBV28	TGTGCCAGCGGACACCCTTTATCAAATGAGCAGTTCTTC	CASGHPLSNEQFF
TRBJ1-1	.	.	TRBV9	TGTGCCAGCAGCGGGGGCCCTGACCCTGAAGCTTTCTTT	CASSGGPDPEAFF
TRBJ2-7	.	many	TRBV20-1	TGCAGTGCCTCGGACACGGGCTACGAGCAGTACTTC	CSASDTGYEQYF
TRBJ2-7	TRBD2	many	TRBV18	TGTGCCAGCTCACCTCCGGGAGGGGTGGGGGAGCAGTACTTC	CASSPPGGVGEQYF
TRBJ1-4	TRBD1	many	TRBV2	TGTGCCAGCAGTGTAGGGACAGGGTCGAATGAAAAACTGTTTTTT	CASSVGTGSNEKLFF
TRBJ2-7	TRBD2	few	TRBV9	TGTGCCAGCAGCGCCAGACTAGCGGGAGGAACAGGACTTATCAGCGAGCAGTACTTC	CASSARLAGGTGLISEQYF
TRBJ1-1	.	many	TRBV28	TGTGCCAGCAGTCCACCGAGCGGTTGGCGGGTTGAAGCTTTCTTT	CASSPPSGWRVEAFF
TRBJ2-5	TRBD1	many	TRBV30	TGTACTGGGACAGGGAGACTCCAAGAGACCCAGTACTTC	CTGTGRLQETQYF
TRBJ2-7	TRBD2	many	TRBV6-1	TGTGCCAGCAAACTAGCGGAAAGTTACGAGCAGTACTTC	CASKLAESYEQYF
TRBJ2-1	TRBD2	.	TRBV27	TGTGCCAGCTCCCCGGTGCGGACTAGCGGGAGGGCGGTCTACAATGAGCAGTTCTTC	CASSPVRTSGRAVYNEQFF
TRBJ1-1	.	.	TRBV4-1	TGCGCCAGCAGCCATCGAAACGGGTTTGGAAACATGAACACTGAAGCTTTCTTT	CASSHRNGFGNMNTEAFF
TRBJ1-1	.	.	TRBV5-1	TGCGCCAGCAGCTTGAGGGCAGGGCCGGGGACTGAAGCTTTCTTT	CASSLRAGPGTEAFF
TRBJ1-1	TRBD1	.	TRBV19	TGTGCCAGTAGTCAAATGGGGACAGGGGGTAGTGAAGCTTTCTTT	CASSQMGTGGSEAFF
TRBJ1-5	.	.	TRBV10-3	TGTGCCATCAGTGATGGACAGAATCAGCCCCAGCATTTT	CAISDGQNQPQHF
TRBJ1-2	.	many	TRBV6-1	TGTGCCAGCAGTCAGACAGGCAGCTATGGCTACACCTTC	CASSQTGSYGYTF
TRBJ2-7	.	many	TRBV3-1	TGTGCCAGCAGTCGCCTGGCGGATTCCTACGAGCAGTACTTC	CASSRLADSYEQYF
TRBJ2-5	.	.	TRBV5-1	TGCGCCAGCAGCTTGTTTGGGGTAGAGGAGACCCAGTACTTC	CASSLFGVEETQYF
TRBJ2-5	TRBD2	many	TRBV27	TGTGCCAGCACCCGACTAGCAGGAGAGACCCAGTACTTC	CASTRLAGETQYF
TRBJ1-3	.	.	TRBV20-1	TGCAGTGCTAGAGATGACTGGGCAGACGACTCTGGAGACACCATATATTTT	CSARDDWADDSGDTIYF
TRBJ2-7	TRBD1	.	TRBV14	TGTGCCAGCGACTCCGGGACAGGGTCCTACGAGCAGTACTTC	CASDSGTGSYEQYF
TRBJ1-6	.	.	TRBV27	TGTGCCAGCAGTCCCCTCGGGAACTATAATTCACCCCTCCACTTT	CASSPLGNYNSPLHF
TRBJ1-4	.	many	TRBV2	TGTGCCAGCATAAGGGGAAATAATGAAAAACTGTTTTTT	CASIRGNNEKLFF
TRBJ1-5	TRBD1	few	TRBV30	TGTGCCTGGGGAGACAGGGGTTATCAGCCCCAGCATTTT	CAWGDRGYQPQHF
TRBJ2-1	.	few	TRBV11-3	TGTGCCAGCTTAAACCGGACGTCGAGCTCCTACAATGAGCAGTTCTTC	CASLNRTSSSYNEQFF
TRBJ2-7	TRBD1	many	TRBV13	TGTGCCAGCAGCCTCACCCCCGGGACAGCCTCCTACGAGCAGTACTTC	CASSLTPGTASYEQYF
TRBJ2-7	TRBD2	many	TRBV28	TGTGCCAGCAGTTCCGGGACTAGCGGGACCGAGCAGTACTTC	CASSSGTSGTEQYF
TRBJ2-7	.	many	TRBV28	TGTGCCAGCAGCCGGACAGCCTACGAGCAGTACTTC	CASSRTAYEQYF
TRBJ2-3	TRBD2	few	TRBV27	TGTGCCAGCAGTATGGGGGGGACAGATACGCAGTATTTT	CASSMGGTDTQYF
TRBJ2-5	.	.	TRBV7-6	TGTGCCAGCAGCTTAGTGGAGGGGGACGAGACCCAGTACTTC	CASSLVEGDETQYF
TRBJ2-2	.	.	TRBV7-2	TGTGCCAGCAGCCCCACCGGGACTGCGAACACCGGGGAGCTGTTTTTT	CASSPTGTANTGELFF
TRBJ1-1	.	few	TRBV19	TGTGCCAGTAGTATGCCCGGGTCAGCCGCCAAGGGAACTGAAGCTTTCTTT	CASSMPGSAAKGTEAFF
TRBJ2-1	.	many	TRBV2	TGTGCCAGCAGTGAAAAGGGCCTCTGGGAGCAGTTCTTC	CASSEKGLWEQFF
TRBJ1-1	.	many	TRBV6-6	TGTGCCAGCAGTTACTCGGGGGTCACTGAAGCTTTCTTT	CASSYSGVTEAFF